This TCR beta chain was observed in a study of blood T cell repertoires in COVID-19. Trimming left V 0 bases short and J 10 bases short, with 17 bases between. Germline V CDR1 and CDR2: SGHNT, YENEEA. The CDR3 extends over 15 amino acids. Original data processing: Amplification with reference gene primers provided the estimates of nucleated cell counts. Sequencing used immunoSEQ multiplex PCR; TCRdb keeps in-frame clones, though not all of them. The V and J calls and clone size are taken from that table; D and trimming were inferred from the DNA. Of about 180,000 clones in the sample, almost 80% were seen once.

This clonotype originated in a woman in her 70s with acute or convalescent COVID-19. The sequenced material came from peripheral blood. The V and J genes are TRBV11-3 and TRBJ2-3, with D maybe TRBD2 (5 bases). The DNA for the CDR3 is TGTGCCAGCAGCTTAGATGGTACTAGAAGTGTGCCGCAGTATTTT. The encoded protein is CASSLDGTRSVPQYF.